These T cell receptor beta chains were read from a single sample in a study of CD8+ T cells in alopecia areata. The data were produced by immunoSEQ multiplex PCR, yet TCRdb's version contains in-frame clones alone and is incomplete. Of approximately 150,000 clones listed, around 55% are singletons. Sequencing was done on a sample of CD4+ T cells sorted from blood. The receptors come from a human donor in good health. The conserved cysteine and the conserved F or W are not part of the CDR3 here. Clone size, where shown, is once, few, many, or a class for clones that have expanded.

J: TRBJ1-2
V: TRBV11-2
size: few
CDR3: ASRAGQNYGYT

J: TRBJ2-7
V: TRBV29-1
size: few
CDR3: SVAWLAGAYEQY

J: TRBJ2-7
V: TRBV4-2
size: .
CDR3: ASSQSGSNIRDSYEQY

J: TRBJ2-7
V: TRBV18
size: .
CDR3: ASSLHVASGSGEQY

J: TRBJ1-1
V: TRBV2
size: .
CDR3: ASSTGPTVRAF

J: TRBJ2-5
V: TRBV10-3
size: few
CDR3: AISEPLGQGAGSQY

J: TRBJ1-5
V: TRBV30
size: once
CDR3: AWKNRVYQPQH

J: TRBJ2-7
V: TRBV11-2
size: .
CDR3: ASSLVGTYEQY

J: TRBJ2-1
V: TRBV7-2
size: .
CDR3: ASGSSSGRPEQF

J: TRBJ2-7
V: TRBV6-6
size: .
CDR3: ASSYSGKASYEQY

J: TRBJ1-1
V: TRBV9
size: .
CDR3: ASSVEIGGTEAF

J: TRBJ2-2
V: TRBV5-4
size: .
CDR3: ASSPAAGGGLTGELF

J: TRBJ2-1
V: TRBV28
size: .
CDR3: ASSLWLAGYNEQF

J: TRBJ2-6
V: TRBV29-1
size: .
CDR3: SVLVAGANVLT

J: TRBJ2-1
V: TRBV29-1
size: .
CDR3: SVDPGRRDEQF

J: TRBJ1-2
V: TRBV6-5
size: .
CDR3: ASSPTGNYGYT

J: TRBJ2-2
V: TRBV29-1
size: once
CDR3: SGKGQGNTGELF

J: TRBJ2-2
V: TRBV7-8
size: .
CDR3: ASSETSLWDGELF

J: TRBJ1-2
V: TRBV6-1
size: .
CDR3: ASKRYREDYGYT

J: TRBJ1-2
V: TRBV5-1
size: few
CDR3: ASSFDYRDRNGYT

J: TRBJ2-1
V: TRBV30
size: .
CDR3: AWSASGLAGVDEQF

J: TRBJ2-1
V: TRBV9
size: .
CDR3: ASSVLASNEQF

J: TRBJ1-1
V: TRBV5-6
size: .
CDR3: ASSWEFGRVRTEAF

J: TRBJ1-2
V: TRBV6-5
size: once
CDR3: ASSPIGGIYGYT

J: TRBJ2-6
V: TRBV30
size: .
CDR3: AWTKTGPSGANVLT

J: TRBJ2-7
V: TRBV5-6
size: .
CDR3: ASSWVDSASEY

J: TRBJ2-7
V: TRBV7-6
size: .
CDR3: ASSYTLRAAYEQY

J: TRBJ1-5
V: TRBV30
size: .
CDR3: AWSVLGQGTSNQPQH

J: TRBJ1-3
V: TRBV6-5
size: .
CDR3: ASRGQGSGNTIY

J: TRBJ2-3
V: TRBV6-5
size: .
CDR3: ASSYSSGTDTQY

J: TRBJ2-7
V: TRBV11-2
size: once
CDR3: ASSLRGGDLDEQY

J: TRBJ2-1
V: TRBV29-1
size: .
CDR3: SVRPGGRDEQF

J: TRBJ2-7
V: TRBV6-6
size: .
CDR3: ASSEGLAGYEQY

J: TRBJ2-4
V: TRBV10-3
size: few
CDR3: ATSWGEAKNIQY

J: TRBJ1-2
V: TRBV29-1
size: few
CDR3: SVLGNYGYT

J: TRBJ2-7
V: TRBV7-2
size: .
CDR3: ASSLVVGEQY

J: TRBJ2-5
V: TRBV29-1
size: .
CDR3: SVVGAVGLQETQY

J: TRBJ2-2
V: TRBV29-1
size: .
CDR3: SVDGVTGELF

J: TRBJ2-7
V: TRBV4-1
size: .
CDR3: ASSQEVETSYEQY

J: TRBJ2-3
V: TRBV30
size: .
CDR3: AWSDSADTQY

J: TRBJ1-1
V: TRBV29-1
size: .
CDR3: SVEGNTEAF

J: TRBJ1-1
V: TRBV11-2
size: .
CDR3: ASSPGQGRTEAF

J: TRBJ2-7
V: TRBV18
size: once
CDR3: ASSEGYEQY

J: TRBJ2-1
V: TRBV7-2
size: .
CDR3: ASSVAGGAHNEQF

J: TRBJ2-7
V: TRBV5-1
size: .
CDR3: ASSLTGPSYEQY

J: TRBJ2-6
V: TRBV4-1
size: .
CDR3: ASGRGGILVGANVLT

J: TRBJ2-1
V: TRBV6-5
size: few
CDR3: ASSPGLAGYNEQF

J: TRBJ2-1
V: TRBV9
size: .
CDR3: ASSAGGTSYNEQF